A selection of T cell receptor beta chains follows, all from one sample in a study of blood T cell repertoires in COVID-19. Clones were sequenced by immunoSEQ multiplex PCR, and TCRdb holds only the in-frame ones, with some missing. The sample includes about 270,000 clones, roughly 85% of them seen just once. Sequenced sample: peripheral blood. Receptor source: a woman under 30 with acute or convalescent COVID-19. CDR3s include the opening cysteine and the closing phenylalanine or tryptophan. A D gene is named only where the DNA matches it firmly. Some rows have no size entry. The others give once, few or many, or a class for an expanded clone.

V	size	J	D	DNA	CDR3
TRBV11-3	.	TRBJ2-3	.	TGTGCCAGCAGCTTAGGGGCTACCCTCGGCCCAGATACGCAGTATTTT	CASSLGATLGPDTQYF
TRBV4-3	.	TRBJ1-5	.	TGCGCCAGCAGCCAAGATGTGGCAGGAAATCAGCCCCAGCATTTT	CASSQDVAGNQPQHF
TRBV7-8	.	TRBJ2-1	TRBD2	TGTGCCAGCAGCCCCAACAGCGGGAGGAGTTTCTCCGATGAGCAGTTCTTC	CASSPNSGRSFSDEQFF
TRBV19	.	TRBJ2-3	TRBD2	TGTGCCAGTAGACCACTAGCGGGGGCAGATACGCAGTATTTT	CASRPLAGADTQYF
TRBV2	few	TRBJ2-5	.	TGTGCCAGCAGCCCGCAAGAGACCCAGTACTTC	CASSPQETQYF
TRBV5-1	.	TRBJ2-1	.	TGCGCCAGCAGCCCGGGAGACCAACTAGCTTACAATGAGCAGTTCTTC	CASSPGDQLAYNEQFF
TRBV5-4	.	TRBJ1-1	.	TGTGCCAGCAGCTTGCGGGGGGCGGGCACTGAAGCTTTCTTT	CASSLRGAGTEAFF
TRBV28	.	TRBJ2-1	TRBD1	TGTGCCAGCAGTTTTAATCCCTTAGACAGGGCTGAGCAGTTCTTC	CASSFNPLDRAEQFF
TRBV10-3	.	TRBJ1-2	.	TGTGCCATCAGTGAGTCGACAGGACCTGGCTACACCTTC	CAISESTGPGYTF
TRBV19	.	TRBJ1-5	TRBD1	TGTGCCAGTAGTAAACAGGGGATTAACAATCAGCCCCAGCATTTT	CASSKQGINNQPQHF
TRBV7-9	.	TRBJ2-3	.	TGTGCCAGCAGCTTATATTCGGGAAGCACAGATACGCAGTATTTT	CASSLYSGSTDTQYF
TRBV2	.	TRBJ1-2	TRBD1	TGTGCCAGCAGGGGACAGGGGAACTATGGCTACACCTTC	CASRGQGNYGYTF
TRBV11-1	.	TRBJ2-1	.	TGTGCCAGCAGCGCGGGCGGGGAGTACAATGAGCAGTTCTTC	CASSAGGEYNEQFF
TRBV6-2/TRBV6-3	.	TRBJ2-1	.	TGTGCCAGCAGTTACTTTACTAGTTCGGAACAGTTCTTC	CASSYFTSSEQFF
TRBV5-4	.	TRBJ1-2	.	TGTGCCAGCAGTGAAACAGGGTCCCTTTATGGCTACACCTTC	CASSETGSLYGYTF
TRBV18	.	TRBJ2-2	.	TGTGCCAGCTCATACTACACCGGGGAGCTGTTTTTT	CASSYYTGELFF
TRBV7-2	.	TRBJ1-6	.	TGTGCCAGCAGCTTCCAGGGTACCTATAATTCACCCCTCCACTTT	CASSFQGTYNSPLHF
TRBV5-5	.	TRBJ2-7	TRBD1	TGTGCCAGCAGTGAAACAGGGGTCGAGCAGTACTTC	CASSETGVEQYF
TRBV19	.	TRBJ2-1	.	TGTGCCAGTAGTATGGCCTCCGTTGTAGGGGCCTCTTACAATGAGCAGTTCTTC	CASSMASVVGASYNEQFF
TRBV29-1	.	TRBJ2-4	.	TGCAGCGCCGAGGGGGTGGACATTCAGTACTTC	CSAEGVDIQYF
TRBV6-5	few	TRBJ1-1	TRBD1	TGTGCCAGCAGACCGACAGGGGGTTGGAACACTGAAGCTTTCTTT	CASRPTGGWNTEAFF
TRBV18	.	TRBJ1-1	.	TGTGCCAGCTCACCCGGGGGGTCCATGAACACTGAAGCTTTCTTT	CASSPGGSMNTEAFF
TRBV19	.	TRBJ1-2	.	TGTGCCAGTAGTGCGGGAAGTAGGAACTATGGCTACACCTTC	CASSAGSRNYGYTF
TRBV7-3	.	TRBJ1-2	TRBD1	TGTGCCAGCAGCCTTACAGGGGAACTTGGCTATGGCTACACCTTC	CASSLTGELGYGYTF
TRBV4-2	.	TRBJ2-7	TRBD1	TGTGCCAGCAGCCATCAACCGGGACAGGGGGGCCTCGAGCAGTACTTC	CASSHQPGQGGLEQYF
TRBV18	few	TRBJ2-5	TRBD1	TGTGCCAGCTCACAAACGACAGGGCTCGTAAAGACCCAGTACTTC	CASSQTTGLVKTQYF
TRBV4-2	.	TRBJ2-7	TRBD2	TGTGCCAGCAGCCGAGTACTCAGCGGGAGTGATTACGAGCAGTACTTC	CASSRVLSGSDYEQYF
TRBV11-3	few	TRBJ2-3	.	TGTGCCAGCAGCTTAGATGTCAGCTCGGGGGATACGCAGTATTTT	CASSLDVSSGDTQYF
TRBV30	.	TRBJ1-5	.	TGTGCCTGCCTGACAGGCAGCAATCAGCCCCAGCATTTT	CACLTGSNQPQHF